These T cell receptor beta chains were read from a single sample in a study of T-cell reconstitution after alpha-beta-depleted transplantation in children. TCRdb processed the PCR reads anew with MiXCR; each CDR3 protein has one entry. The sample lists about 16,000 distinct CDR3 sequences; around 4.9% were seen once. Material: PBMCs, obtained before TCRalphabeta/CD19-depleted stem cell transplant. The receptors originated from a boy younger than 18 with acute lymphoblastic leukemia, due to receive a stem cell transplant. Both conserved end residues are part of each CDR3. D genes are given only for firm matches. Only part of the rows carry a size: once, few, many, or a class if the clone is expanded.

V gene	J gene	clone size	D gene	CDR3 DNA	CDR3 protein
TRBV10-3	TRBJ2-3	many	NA	TGTGCCATCAGTGATACCACCACGCAGTATTTT	CAISDTTTQYF
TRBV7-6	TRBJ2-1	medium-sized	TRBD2	TGTGCCAGCAGCTTATTAGCGGGAGGCTCCTACAATGAGCAGTTCTTC	CASSLLAGGSYNEQFF
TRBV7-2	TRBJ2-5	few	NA	TGTGCCAGCAGCATCCGGGCAAGCCCCCAAGAGACCCAGTACTTC	CASSIRASPQETQYF
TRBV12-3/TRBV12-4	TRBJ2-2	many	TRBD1	TGTGCCAGCGGACAGGGGACCGGGGAGCTGTTTTTT	CASGQGTGELFF
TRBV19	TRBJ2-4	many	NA	TGTGCCAGTAGTATAGGCAGGGAGGACATTCAGTACTTC	CASSIGREDIQYF
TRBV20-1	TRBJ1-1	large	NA	TGCAGTGCTAGAGCCCAGCCGAACACTGAAGCTTTCTTT	CSARAQPNTEAFF
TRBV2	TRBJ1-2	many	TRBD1	TGTGCCAGCAGTGAACGACAGGGCAATGGCTACACCTTC	CASSERQGNGYTF
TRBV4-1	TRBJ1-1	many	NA	TGCGCCAGCAGCCACCCAGATGGGGCCGCGACGCTCTTT	CASSHPDGAATLF
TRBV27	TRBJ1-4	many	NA	TGTGCCAGCAGGCGAAACGCCCCTGGAACTAATGAAAAACTGTTTTTT	CASRRNAPGTNEKLFF
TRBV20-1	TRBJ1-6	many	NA	TGCAGTGCCGAACCGACTGCAGGGAGCTCCTATAATTCACCCCTCCACTTT	CSAEPTAGSSYNSPLHF
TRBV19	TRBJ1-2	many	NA	TGTGCCAGTAGTATAGGTGCGGATGGCTACACCTTC	CASSIGADGYTF
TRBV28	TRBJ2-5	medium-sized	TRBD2	TGTGCCAGCAGCCTACTAGCGGGTCGGGAGACCCAGTACTTC	CASSLLAGRETQYF
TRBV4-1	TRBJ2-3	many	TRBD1	TGCACCAGCAGCCCTCCGGGACAGGGGGCCTTAGATACGCAGTATTTT	CTSSPPGQGALDTQYF
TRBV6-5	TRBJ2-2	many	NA	TGTGCCAGCAGTCCCTACTCCACAGGGTTGGGTACCGGGGAGCTGTTTTTT	CASSPYSTGLGTGELFF
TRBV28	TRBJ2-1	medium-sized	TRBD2	TGTGCCAGCAGTTTAGCGCTAGCGGGAGTCAATGAGCAGTTCTTC	CASSLALAGVNEQFF
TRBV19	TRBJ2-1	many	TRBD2	TGTGCCAGTAGTGCGTCTACTAGCGGGAAGTACAATGAGCAGTTCTTC	CASSASTSGKYNEQFF
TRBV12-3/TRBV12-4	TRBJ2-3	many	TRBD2	TGTGCCAGCAGTTTATATCCGGCGGGAGAAAGCGCAGATACGCAGTATTTT	CASSLYPAGESADTQYF
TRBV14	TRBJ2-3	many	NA	TGTGCCAGCAGCCTATGGACCCCGCGGGATACGCAGTATTTT	CASSLWTPRDTQYF
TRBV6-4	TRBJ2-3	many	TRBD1	TGTGCCAGCAGTGACGGGACAGGGGGCACAGATACGCAGTATTTT	CASSDGTGGTDTQYF
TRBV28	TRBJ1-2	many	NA	TGTGCCAGCAGTTTCGACAGCGGCTACACCTTC	CASSFDSGYTF
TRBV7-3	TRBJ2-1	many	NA	TGTGCCAGCAGCCCAGGTCGGGTCAACAATGAGCAGTTCTTC	CASSPGRVNNEQFF
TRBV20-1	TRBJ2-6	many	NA	TGCAGTGCTAGCGGCCGCAGCTCGGGCAGAACGGGGGCCAACGTCCTGACTTTC	CSASGRSSGRTGANVLTF
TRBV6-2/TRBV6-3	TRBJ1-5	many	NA	TGTGCCAGCAGTTACCCGGACCGAGGGGGCAATCAGCCCCAGCATTTT	CASSYPDRGGNQPQHF
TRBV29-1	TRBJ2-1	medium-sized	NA	TGCAGCGTTGAGAGGGTGGGACCAGCGGCTTTTATATACAATGAGCAGTTCTTC	CSVERVGPAAFIYNEQFF
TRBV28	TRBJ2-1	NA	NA	TGTGCCAGCAGTTTACGGACACTACCGCAGTTCTTC	CASSLRTLPQFF
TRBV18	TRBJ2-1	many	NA	TGTGCCAGCTCACTTGCTCGACTGTGGGAGCAGTTCTTC	CASSLARLWEQFF
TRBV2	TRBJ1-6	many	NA	TGTGCCTGGGGCGGGCAGTATAATTCACCCCTCCACTTT	CAWGGQYNSPLHF
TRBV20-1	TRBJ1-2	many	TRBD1	TGCAGTGCTAGCCCCCCGGGACAGGGAGTTTTCGGCTACACCTTC	CSASPPGQGVFGYTF
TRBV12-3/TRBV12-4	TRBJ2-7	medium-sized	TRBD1	TGTGCCAGCAGCCTGGACAGGGGGGCCTACGAGCAGTACTTC	CASSLDRGAYEQYF
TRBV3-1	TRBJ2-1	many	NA	TGTGCCAGCAGCCCTGACACCCAGTTGATATACTACAATGAGCAGTTCTTC	CASSPDTQLIYYNEQFF
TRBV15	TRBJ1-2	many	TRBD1	TGTGCCACCAGCAGGACAGGGGGCGAAGCAGGCTACACCTTC	CATSRTGGEAGYTF
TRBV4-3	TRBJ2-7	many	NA	TGCGCCAGCAGCCTACGAAGAGGAACCTACGAGCAGTACTTC	CASSLRRGTYEQYF
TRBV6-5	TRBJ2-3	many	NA	TGTGCCAGCAGTTACCGAGCTAGCACAGATACGCAGTATTTT	CASSYRASTDTQYF
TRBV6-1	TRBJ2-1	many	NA	TGTGCCAGCCGGTTAAGAGAGGGAGGTGAGCAGTTCTTC	CASRLREGGEQFF
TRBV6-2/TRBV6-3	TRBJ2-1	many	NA	TGTGCCAGCAGTCCTACCTTCGTCCGGGAGCAGCTCTTC	CASSPTFVREQLF
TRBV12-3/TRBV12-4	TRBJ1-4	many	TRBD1	TGTGCCAGCAGTTTGGACAGGGGAGGAACTAATGAAAAACTGTTTTTT	CASSLDRGGTNEKLFF
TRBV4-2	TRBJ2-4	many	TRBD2	TGTGCCAGCAGCCAAATTGGGTTAGCGGGAGGAAACATTCAGTACTTC	CASSQIGLAGGNIQYF